The source of this T cell receptor beta chain is a study of siplizumab effects on memory and regulatory T cells. Germline assignment: CDR1 MNHEY and CDR2 SVGAGI. Trimming stripped 6 bases from V and 7 bases from J, with 12 bases between. The CDR3 spans 12 residues. Study conclusions and caveats: Naive T cells looked more diverse than memory cells and looked like major alloresponse contributors.

Clones were read by immunoSEQ multiplex PCR, and TCRdb kept only the in-frame ones, dropping some. Counted here are some 41,000 clones, more than 80% occurring once; the ten biggest clones make up less than 0.3%. A word on this clone: What it binds is not known.

The clonotype was recovered from a human donor in good health. The chain joins TRBV6-5 to TRBJ1-2, with TRBD1 as a possible D gene (6 bases). Sequenced material: naive CD4+ T cells sorted from blood. The CDR3 DNA follows: TGTGCCAGCAGCCCAACCAGGGGTGGCTACACCTTC. Protein: CASSPTRGGYTF.